These 5 T cell receptor beta chains originate from one sample sequenced in a study of tumor-infiltrating lymphocytes in primary liver carcinoma. The investigators made TCR beta cDNA from roughly 0.45 ug total RNA, using a constant-region primer. For TCR beta, libraries were produced by three nested multiplex PCR rounds using slightly modified ARM-PCR. Primers for the first two PCR rounds were TRBV1-TRBV30 forward primers and a C-beta reverse primer (about 9 cycles per round). MiXCR was run by TCRdb on the multiplex PCR reads, yielding one entry per CDR3 protein. The table lists more than 150,000 distinct CDR3 sequences, roughly 60% of them singletons. Extraction also yielded germline DNA, while blood RNA was obtained from unsorted whole blood. The sequenced sample was peripheral blood. The receptor set was obtained from a man aged 35-49 years with primary liver carcinoma and hepatitis B virus infection.

This chain uses TRBV6-5 with TRBJ2-3; 7 positions match TRBD1. V was clipped by 0 bases and J by 4 bases; unmatched bases: 4. CDR3 length: 15 residues. Per germline, CDR1 MNHEY and CDR2 SVGAGI. The CDR3 DNA sequence: TGTGCCAGCAGTTACTCAATAGGGGGCGCAGATACGCAGTATTTT. This translates into CASSYSIGGADTQYF.

This clonotype was recorded at least ten times. V usage is TRBV11-1 and J usage is TRBJ2-1; D remains ambiguous. The CDR3 has 14 amino acids. The V end was cut by 5 bases, the J end by 0 bases, with 8 bases between. Germline V lookup: CDR1 SGHAT, CDR2 FQDESV (reference sequence). CDR3 sequence reads: CASSLLRSYNEQFF. CDR3 bases: TGTGCCAGCAGCCTTCTTCGCTCCTACAATGAGCAGTTCTTC.

J is TRBJ1-2 and V is TRBV6-5; weak D call: TRBD1 (5 bases). V lost 0 bases, J lost 8 bases, and 13 bases lay in between. This CDR3 is built from 14 residues. CDR1 MNHEY and CDR2 SVGAGI come from the germline V gene. CDR3 bases: TGTGCCAGCAGTTACTCCGACAGCCGCGGGGGCTACACCTTC. It is translated as CASSYSDSRGGYTF.

Concerning this clonotype itself: One junction end disagrees with the germline gene, perhaps due to a read error. The rearrangement joins TRBV28 to TRBJ2-3; TRBD2 matches at 13 bases. The CDR3 extends over 17 amino acids. The germline V gene has CDR1 MDHEN and CDR2 SYDVKM. The CDR3 DNA follows: TGTGCCAGCAGTTTATTGGGACTAGCGGGAAAGAGAGATACGCTGTATTTT. Protein: CASSLLGLAGKRDTLYF.

Notes on this clonotype: Germline and junction disagree at one end, which may indicate a read error. V is TRBV5-1 and J is TRBJ1-1; D ambiguous. Germline loops: CDR1 SGHRS, CDR2 YFSETQ. The CDR3 covers 16 residues. CDR3 amino acids: CASSLADGLLNTEAIF. In nucleotides, the CDR3 is TGCGCCAGCAGCTTGGCGGACGGACTTCTGAACACTGAAGCTATCTTT.